The 27 T cell receptor beta chains in this list originate from one sample, sequenced in a study of cytomegalovirus exposure and HLA in healthy donors. This PCR relied on a set of 60 Vbeta primers and 13 Jbeta primers. Profiled with immunoSEQ multiplex PCR; TCRdb holds only in-frame clones, not every one. Among some 150,000 clones listed, 75% to 90% were seen once. Sequenced input: PBMCs. These receptors were obtained from a woman between 18 and 29 years old in good health and CMV-seronegative.

This chain connects TRBV11-2 to TRBJ2-7; 8 nucleotides line up with TRBD2. The junction had 6 bases not matched to a gene; V was cut back by 1 base and J by 4 bases. This CDR3 contains 15 residues. CDR1 is SGHAT and CDR2 is FQNNGV in the germline V gene. The DNA of the CDR3 is TGTGCCAGCAGCTTAGTACACGCGGGGGGTTACGAGCAGTACTTC. Amino acid sequence: CASSLVHAGGYEQYF.

This chain connects TRBV28 to TRBJ2-2; TRBD1 matches at 9 bases. J was trimmed by 5 bases and V by 5 bases; bases with no gene match: 9. This CDR3 is built from 16 residues. From germline, CDR1 is MDHEN and CDR2 SYDVKM. The CDR3 DNA sequence: TGTGCCAGCAGTCCCTCGGACAGGGGAGAGACCGGGGAGCTGTTTTTT. Amino acid sequence: CASSPSDRGETGELFF. The whole variable domain, filled in from reference TRBV28 and TRBJ2-2, reads DVKVTQSSRYLVKRTGEKVFLECVQDMDHENMFWYRQDPGLGLRLIYFSYDVKMKEKGDIPEGYSVSREKKERFSLILESASTNQTSMYLCASSPSDRGETGELFFGEGSRLTVL.

V and J are TRBV5-4 and TRBJ1-1, with unresolved D. Germline lookup yields CDR1 SGHNT and CDR2 YYREEE (reference sequence). The CDR3 consists of 14 residues. V was trimmed by 0 bases and J by 4 bases, leaving 10 bases between them. CDR3 sequence reads: CASSLDSQFTEAFF. CDR3 sequence (DNA): TGTGCCAGCAGCTTGGATTCACAGTTCACTGAAGCTTTCTTT.

The chain joins TRBV6-1 to TRBJ2-3; 9 nucleotides align to TRBD1. The CDR3 covers 15 residues. V dropped 7 bases and J dropped 3; count of bases not matched to a gene: 8. CDR1 is MNHNS and CDR2 is SASEGT in the germline V gene. Written as DNA, the CDR3 is TGTGCCAGCAATGGGGTCGGACAGGGGACAGATACGCAGTATTTT. It translates to CASNGVGQGTDTQYF.

This chain joins TRBV6-1 and TRBJ1-1, with 7 bases identical to TRBD1. With 6 bases clipped from V and 3 bases from J, the junction kept 10 bases outside the gene matches. The CDR3 has 15 amino acids. Germline CDR1 reads MNHNS; CDR2 reads SASEGT. The CDR3 loop reads CASSGGGTADTEAFF. The DNA of the CDR3 is TGTGCCAGCAGCGGTGGGGGGACAGCAGACACTGAAGCTTTCTTT.

The table lists this clone with a count of one. The gene calls are TRBV5-1 and TRBJ2-7; tentative D call: TRBD2 (5 bases). The germline V gene has CDR1 SGHRS and CDR2 YFSETQ. This CDR3 comprises 14 residues. Trimming left V 0 bases short and J 5 bases short, with 12 bases between. This chain's CDR3 is CASSLGPGGNEQYF. The CDR3 nucleotides are TGCGCCAGCAGCTTGGGACCCGGAGGTAACGAGCAGTACTTC.

The rearrangement joins TRBV7-9 to TRBJ1-4; D is possibly TRBD1 (5 bases). The CDR3 totals 16 residues. V dropped 5 bases and J dropped 5 bases, with 18 bases sitting between them. Germline V gene sequence: CDR1 SEHNR, CDR2 FQNEAQ (reference sequence). DNA for the CDR3: TGTGCCAGCAGCCGTGACAGTAAGGGGATAAATGAAAAACTGTTTTTT. It is translated as CASSRDSKGINEKLFF.

This sequence joins TRBV12-5 and TRBJ2-3; the match to TRBD1 covers 9 bases. Germline CDR1 and CDR2: LGHNT and FRNRAP. After removal of 1 base from V and 6 bases from J, the junction contained 8 bases not matched to a gene. The CDR3 is made up of 16 amino acids. The CDR3 sequence: CASGLGQGTGYDTQYF. The CDR3, as DNA: TGTGCTAGTGGTTTGGGACAAGGGACAGGGTATGATACGCAGTATTTT.

This chain joins TRBV5-5 and TRBJ1-4; 8 nucleotides align to TRBD1. Germline CDR1 reads SGHKS; CDR2 reads YYEKEE (reference sequence). J gave up 6 bases and V 4 bases, and 17 bases lay outside the gene matches. This CDR3 contains 18 residues. CDR3 sequence: CASSKEGQGRGLYEKLFF. CDR3 coding DNA: TGTGCCAGCAGCAAAGAAGGACAGGGTCGGGGGCTCTATGAAAAACTGTTTTTT.

The genes are TRBV5-3 and TRBJ2-5, with 8 bases that match TRBD1. The tail of the sequence fits TRBJ2-7 better, so the J call may be wrong. TRBV5-3 is an ORF for which the function is uncertain. The CDR3 runs to 15 residues. The CDR3 is CARSNRDRLHYEQYF. CDR3 bases: TGTGCCAGAAGCAACCGGGACAGGCTACACTACGAGCAGTACTTC.

The chain couples TRBV18 to TRBJ2-2, with D maybe TRBD1 (5 bases). V lost 6 bases, J lost 1 base, and 15 bases lay in between. Germline V lookup: CDR1 KGHSH, CDR2 LQKENI. CDR3 length equals 16 residues. Here the CDR3 reads CASSPPSRGNTGELFF. DNA of the CDR3: TGTGCCAGCTCCCCTCCGAGTAGGGGGAACACCGGGGAGCTGTTTTTT.

V is TRBV5-1 and J is TRBJ1-1, with D hard to call. Germline loops: CDR1 SGHRS, CDR2 YFSETQ. The length of the CDR3 is 11 residues. The V end lost 2 bases, the J end lost 10 bases, and 9 bases lay between the germline ends. CDR3 in DNA: TGCGCCAGCAGCTTATCGGGTGTAGCTTTCTTT. Translation: CASSLSGVAFF.

The V gene is TRBV6-4, the J gene TRBJ1-2; D gene unclear. The length of the CDR3 is 12 residues. Germline V gives CDR1 MRHNA, CDR2 SNTAGT. Trimming left V 3 bases short and J 4 bases short, with 6 bases between. The CDR3 protein is CASSEAGYGYTF. The CDR3 coding sequence is TGTGCCAGCAGTGAGGCAGGCTATGGCTACACCTTC.

This clone was detected a few times. The genes are TRBV10-3 and TRBJ1-1; the D is unclear. This CDR3 has 20 residues. Germline V lookup: CDR1 ENHRY, CDR2 SYGVKD. Trimming cost V 0 bases and J 5 bases, with 28 bases left between them. The CDR3 region has the DNA TGTGCCATCAGTGAGTCGGCAGGTCTTGGTCTCCGTCGGGGTAAAACTGAAGCTTTCTTT. Translated, it gives CAISESAGLGLRRGKTEAFF.

This clone is a singleton in its sample. The chain uses TRBV5-4 and TRBJ2-3; D may be TRBD1 (5 bases). V dropped 3 bases and J dropped 2 bases, with 7 bases sitting between them. Germline V gene data show CDR1 as SGHNT and CDR2 as YYREEE (reference sequence). This CDR3 is built from 13 residues. Here the CDR3 DNA reads TGTGCCAGCAGCTGGACATCCACAGATACGCAGTATTTT. Translating it yields CASSWTSTDTQYF.

This rearrangement joins TRBV30 to TRBJ2-3, with D perhaps TRBD1 (6 bases). The germline CDR1 and CDR2 sequences are GTSNPN and SVGIG (reference sequence). The CDR3 contains 14 residues. The V and J ends lost 3 bases and 4 bases respectively, with 14 bases between them. The CDR3 protein is CAWRSGTNADTQYF. The CDR3 DNA follows: TGTGCCTGGAGGTCCGGGACAAACGCAGATACGCAGTATTTT.

This clone was seen more than once but under ten times. J is TRBJ1-2 and V is TRBV19; 8 bases agree with TRBD1. The V gene's germline CDR1 is LNHDA and CDR2 SQIVND (reference sequence). The CDR3 consists of 15 residues. V lost 6 bases to trimming and J lost 0 bases; unmatched junction nucleotides: 6. DNA of the CDR3: TGTGCCAGTAGCCGCGACAGGGGAACTAACTATGGCTACACCTTC. This sequence encodes CASSRDRGTNYGYTF.

This clone turned up a few times. CDR3 amino acids: CASSIILTGGSGYTF. In nucleotides, the CDR3 is TGTGCCAGTAGTATTATCCTGACAGGGGGAAGTGGCTACACCTTC. The rearrangement joins TRBV19 to TRBJ1-2; TRBD1 agrees at 9 bases. Germline lookup yields CDR1 LNHDA and CDR2 SQIVND (reference sequence). The length of the CDR3 is 15 residues. V trimming: 3 bases; J trimming: 7 bases; junction bases outside the gene matches: 9.

This clone has only one observation. V and J are TRBV21-1 and TRBJ2-3; the DNA was not used to check the table's D call, TRBD2. TRBV21-1 is deemed a pseudogene. The CDR3 is made up of 22 amino acids. The CDR3 DNA sequence: TGTGCCAGCAGCAAAGCGCATTCACTCCGGGGGGCTCCGATCCATAGCACAGATACGCAGTATTTT. Its protein product is CASSKAHSLRGAPIHSTDTQYF.

The CDR3 DNA reads TGCGCCAGCAGCCAAGGGAGCCCTTCGCAAGAGACCCAGTACTTC. As protein: CASSQGSPSQETQYF. The rearrangement joins TRBV4-1 to TRBJ2-5; no clear D. The CDR3 sequence is 15 residues long. V was trimmed by 1 base and J by 2 bases, leaving 11 bases between them. Germline V gene data show CDR1 as MGHRA and CDR2 as YSYEKL.

This chain uses TRBV28 with TRBJ1-2; TRBD1 matches 10 bases. V lost 6 bases, J lost 4 bases, and 5 bases stayed unmatched. This CDR3 spans 14 amino acids. Germline V gives CDR1 MDHEN, CDR2 SYDVKM. The CDR3 nucleotides read TGTGCCAGCAGCCAGACAGGGGGCGTCTATGGCTACACCTTC. Its translation: CASSQTGGVYGYTF.

J is TRBJ2-2 and V is TRBV7-9; D possibly corresponds to TRBD2 (6 bases). Trimming removed 11 bases at V and 4 bases at J, with 11 bases between. The CDR3 consists of 12 residues. Looked up from germline, CDR1 is SEHNR and CDR2 is FQNEAQ (reference sequence). The CDR3: CAHVGGTGELFF. In DNA, the CDR3 is TGTGCCCACGTGGGGGGCACCGGGGAGCTGTTTTTT.

This clone was seen more than once but under ten times. The chain recombines TRBV10-3 with TRBJ2-3, with 7 positions matching TRBD2. J was trimmed by 3 bases and V by 7 bases; bases with no gene match: 7. Germline assignment: CDR1 ENHRY and CDR2 SYGVKD. The CDR3 runs 14 residues. CDR3 sequence: CAIMAAGQTDTQYF. The CDR3 DNA reads as TGTGCCATCATGGCAGCGGGGCAAACAGATACGCAGTATTTT.

The chain employs TRBV4-1 and TRBJ2-7; 11 positions agree with TRBD1. Per the germline V gene, CDR1 is MGHRA and CDR2 is YSYEKL. The CDR3 spans 15 residues. V lost 0 bases to trimming and J lost 3 bases; unmatched junction nucleotides: 1. The CDR3 nucleotides read TGCGCCAGCAGCCAAGATGGGACAGGGGGCTACGAGCAGTACTTC. Translating it yields CASSQDGTGGYEQYF.

The V and J genes are TRBV25-1 and TRBJ2-5; TRBD2 might be the D (5 bases). CDR1 is MGHDK, CDR2 SYGVNS, per germline. Trimming shortened V by 2 bases and J by 1 base, and 8 bases separated the two germline ends. This CDR3 contains 14 residues. The CDR3 DNA is TGTGCCAGCAGTGAACCGGACTCCCAAGAGACCCAGTACTTC. This codes for CASSEPDSQETQYF.

The CDR3 DNA is TGTGCCACCAGCAGGTGGTCTTCGTCGGATCAGCCCCAGCATTTT. It specifies CATSRWSSSDQPQHF. The chain employs TRBV15 and TRBJ1-5; D is uncertain. The ends were cut back, 3 bases at V and 5 bases at J, with 14 bases in the middle. The CDR3 runs 15 residues. Germline V lookup: CDR1 LNHNV, CDR2 YYDKDF (reference sequence).

The chain couples TRBV10-2 to TRBJ2-3; no definite D call. The germline CDR1 and CDR2 sequences are WSHSY and SAAADI. CDR3 size: 13 residues. Trimming left V 0 bases short and J 13 bases short, with 14 bases between. CDR3 coding DNA: TGCGCCAGCAGTGAGTCAACCCGAGTAAATGAGTATTTT. Residues: CASSESTRVNEYF.